The clone carrying this T cell receptor (beta chain) was observed a few times. Its antigen is as yet unknown. The sample belongs to a study of cytomegalovirus exposure and HLA in healthy donors. PCR primers comprised 60 Vbeta and 13 Jbeta primers. Authors' data handling: In a later analysis, approximately 80 million unique TCR beta chains included roughly 11 million shared by two or more donors. The protocol was immunoSEQ multiplex PCR, while the TCRdb copy is restricted to in-frame clones and leaves out a portion. For V, J and clone size, that table is used; D and trimming come from the DNA. The sample yields about 140,000 clones, around 70% seen once. Germline CDR1 is SGHDT and CDR2 is YYEEEE. V shed 4 bases and J shed 5 bases, with 12 bases lying between them. CDR3 length: 14 residues. Study findings and constraints: TRBV6-2, TRBV6-3 and some other V segments were unresolvable in 87-base-pair reads.

This chain joins TRBV5-6 and TRBJ1-4; D gene ambiguous. Sequencing was carried out using PBMCs. This receptor was identified in a woman aged 25 to 45 in good health and CMV-seronegative. The CDR3 bases are TGTGCCAGCAGCCTCCTCGGGGTGAATGAAAAACTGTTTTTT. It is translated as CASSLLGVNEKLFF.